The 32 T cell receptor beta chains reported below all come from one sample, sequenced in a study of cytomegalovirus exposure and HLA in healthy donors. With 60 Vbeta and 13 Jbeta primers, the PCR was carried out. TCRdb's table, derived via immunoSEQ multiplex PCR, lists solely in-frame clones and lacks some. The sample includes 99,000 or so clones, about three quarters of them seen just once. Sequencing used PBMCs. The receptors shown here come from a man aged 55 to 70 in good health and CMV-seropositive.

This clone came up a few times. This chain joins TRBV29-1 and TRBJ1-5; a weak D match, TRBD1 (6 bases). The germline gives CDR1 SQVTM, CDR2 ANQGSEA. The CDR3 is 13 residues long. The V gene lost 8 bases and the J gene lost 7 bases, with 18 bases spanning the gap. CDR3 in DNA: TGCAGCACCTGGGGGGGCGCGGGACAGCCCCAGCATTTT. Amino acids: CSTWGGAGQPQHF.

This chain links TRBV5-1 with TRBJ2-3; 10 bases are a match to TRBD2. Trimming at V came to 1 base and at J to 4 bases, leaving 0 bases not matched to a gene. CDR3 length: 14 amino acids. The germline gives CDR1 SGHRS, CDR2 YFSETQ. The CDR3 loop is CASSLTSGADTQYF. The CDR3 bases are TGCGCCAGCAGCTTGACTAGCGGGGCAGATACGCAGTATTTT.

As DNA, the CDR3 is TGTGCCAGTAAGACGGGGAGTGAAAAACTGTTTTTT. Its protein product is CASKTGSEKLFF. The V call is TRBV28, the J call TRBJ1-4, with no clear D. The CDR3 covers 12 residues. Germline CDR1 is MDHEN and CDR2 is SYDVKM. The ends were cut back, 9 bases at V and 7 bases at J, with 12 bases in the middle.

The sample holds one count of this clone. The chain carries TRBV7-8 and TRBJ1-3; D unclear. V lost 5 bases and J lost 0, with 11 bases in between. Germline assignment: CDR1 SGHVS and CDR2 FQNEAQ. This CDR3 has 15 residues. The CDR3 spells CASSRTWSSGNTIYF. The CDR3 DNA sequence: TGTGCCAGCAGCCGTACATGGAGCTCTGGAAACACCATATATTTT.

This sequence joins TRBV21-1 and TRBJ2-5; whether TRBD2, the table's D call, matches the DNA was not checked. TRBV21-1 is labeled a pseudogene. CDR3 length: 15 amino acids. Here the CDR3 DNA reads TGTGCCAGCATTACTAGCGGGGGAGCTGAAGAGACCCAGTACTTC. This encodes CASITSGGAEETQYF.

The chain links TRBV6-1 to TRBJ1-2; 9 positions agree with TRBD1. V lost 0 bases to trimming and J lost 7 bases; unmatched junction nucleotides: 6. CDR1 is MNHNS and CDR2 is SASEGT in the germline V gene. There are 15 residues in the CDR3. The CDR3 region is CASSEANRGLSGYTF. In nucleotides, the CDR3 is TGTGCCAGCAGTGAAGCGAACAGGGGGCTTAGTGGCTACACCTTC.

V and J are TRBV7-9 and TRBJ2-5, with a possible D match to TRBD1 (5 bases). Germline V gene data show CDR1 as SEHNR and CDR2 as FQNEAQ (reference sequence). The V gene lost 3 bases and the J gene lost 5 bases, with 10 bases spanning the gap. This CDR3 is 13 amino acids long. CDR3 sequence: CASSFRVLETQYF. CDR3 DNA: TGTGCCAGCAGCTTCAGGGTCCTTGAGACCCAGTACTTC.

The V gene is TRBV2, the J gene TRBJ2-7; a weak D match, TRBD1 (5 bases). Germline assignment: CDR1 SNHLY and CDR2 FYNNEI. CDR3 size: 14 residues. The V gene lost 4 bases and the J gene lost 1 base, with 11 bases spanning the gap. CDR3 coding DNA: TGTGCCAGCAGTGGTCCAGGGATATCCTACGAGCAGTACTTC. It is translated as CASSGPGISYEQYF.

Only a few counts were recorded for this clone. The chain links TRBV6-5 to TRBJ1-1; D not resolved. Deletions cut 7 bases from V and 1 base from J, with 10 bases between. Germline CDR1 and CDR2: MNHEY and SVGAGI. The CDR3 sequence is 13 residues long. CDR3 amino acids: CASINRENTEAFF. The DNA of the CDR3 is TGTGCCAGCATAAACCGGGAGAACACTGAAGCTTTCTTT.

This clone was seen a few times. V is TRBV4-1 and J is TRBJ1-2; 8 nucleotides align to TRBD1. Trimming cost V 1 base and J 3 bases; bases outside gene matches: 4. Germline V lookup: CDR1 MGHRA, CDR2 YSYEKL. The CDR3 is 15 amino acids. The CDR3 is CASSQVDRVDYGYTF. CDR3 nucleotides: TGCGCCAGCAGCCAAGTGGACAGGGTGGACTATGGCTACACCTTC.

V and J are TRBV18 and TRBJ2-5; D gene unclear. The CDR3 loop spans 12 amino acids. V lost 5 bases to trimming and J lost 2 bases, with 6 bases between them. Per the germline V gene, CDR1 is KGHSH and CDR2 is LQKENI. The CDR3 bases are TGTGCCAGCTCATCATTTCAAGAGACCCAGTACTTC. Translation gives CASSSFQETQYF.

This chain links TRBV5-4 with TRBJ2-3, with TRBD2 matching 8 bases. V lost 4 bases and J lost 1; bases outside the gene matches: 5. Germline values: CDR1 SGHNT, CDR2 YYREEE (reference sequence). The CDR3 is 15 amino acids. This CDR3 is CASSRSGGGTDTQYF. In nucleotides, the CDR3 is TGTGCCAGCAGCCGAAGCGGGGGAGGCACAGATACGCAGTATTTT. Variable domain in full (rest from reference TRBV5-4 and TRBJ2-3): ETGVTQSPTHLIKTRGQQVTLRCSSQSGHNTVSWYQQALGQGPQFIFQYYREEENGRGNFPPRFSGLQFPNYSSELNVNALELDDSALYLCASSRSGGGTDTQYFGPGTRLTVL.

This clone was counted between two and nine times. The chain's CDR3 is CASSEGQGGTNEKLFF. CDR3 DNA sequence: TGTGCCAGCAGCGAGGGACAGGGCGGGACTAATGAAAAACTGTTTTTT. The V and J genes are TRBV5-5 and TRBJ1-4; 9 nucleotides line up with TRBD1. Trimming took 4 bases from V and 2 from J; bases not matched to a gene: 6. The germline V gene has CDR1 SGHKS and CDR2 YYEKEE (reference sequence). The CDR3 extends over 16 amino acids.

This chain links TRBV7-9 with TRBJ1-2; 7 bases agree with TRBD1. The germline V gene encodes CDR1 SEHNR and CDR2 FQNEAQ (reference sequence). CDR3 length: 15 residues. With 2 bases clipped from V and 4 bases from J, the junction kept 7 bases outside the gene matches. CDR3 DNA: TGTGCCAGCAGCTTAACAGGACAGGAGTTCTATGGCTACACCTTC. This codes for CASSLTGQEFYGYTF.

This chain joins TRBV6-1 and TRBJ2-5; TRBD1 aligns across 8 bases. Germline CDR1 reads MNHNS; CDR2 reads SASEGT. CDR3 length equals 15 residues. Trimming removed 4 bases from V and 1 base from J; junction bases left unmatched: 5. In DNA, the CDR3 is TGTGCCAGCAGTGGACGGACAGGGTTCCAAGAGACCCAGTACTTC. This gives the protein CASSGRTGFQETQYF.

The J gene is TRBJ2-7, the V gene TRBV29-1; the D gene is possibly TRBD2 (6 bases). The V gene lost 3 bases and the J gene lost 5 bases, with 11 bases spanning the gap. CDR1 SQVTM and CDR2 ANQGSEA come from the germline V gene. The CDR3 runs 12 residues. The CDR3 DNA reads as TGCAGCGTTGACGAGGGCGGGGACGAGCAGTACTTC. Its translation: CSVDEGGDEQYF.

The gene calls are TRBV19 and TRBJ1-2; D not certain. The germline V and J ends were trimmed by 0 bases and 6 bases, with 14 bases remaining between them. The CDR3 is 15 residues long. Germline CDR1 LNHDA, CDR2 SQIVND (reference sequence). The CDR3 is CASSIDLMRPDGYTF. Written as DNA, the CDR3 is TGTGCCAGTAGTATAGATCTAATGAGGCCTGATGGCTACACCTTC. Together with reference TRBV19 and TRBJ1-2, the CDR3 gives the full variable domain: DGGITQSPKYLFRKEGQNVTLSCEQNLNHDAMYWYRQDPGQGLRLIYYSQIVNDFQKGDIAEGYSVSREKKESFPLTVTSAQKNPTAFYLCASSIDLMRPDGYTFGSGTRLTVV.

V gene TRBV14 combines with J gene TRBJ2-7; D unresolved. V dropped 1 base and J dropped 4 bases, with 11 bases sitting between them. Germline lookup yields CDR1 SGHDN and CDR2 FVKESK. The CDR3 has 14 amino acids. The CDR3 nucleotides read TGTGCCAGCAGCCAAGGGCAGATCAGATACGAGCAGTACTTC. Its translation is CASSQGQIRYEQYF.

The chain carries TRBV27 and TRBJ1-6; D is undetermined. There are 16 residues in the CDR3. V shed 0 bases and J shed 7 bases, with 13 bases lying between them. Germline CDR1 MNHEY, CDR2 SMNVEV (reference sequence). The chain's CDR3 is CASSLSLGRQNSPLHF. The CDR3 DNA reads as TGTGCCAGCAGTTTATCGCTGGGCAGGCAAAATTCACCCCTCCACTTT.

The chain recombines TRBV9 with TRBJ2-2; unclear D gene. Germline V gene sequence: CDR1 SGDLS, CDR2 YYNGEE. The germline V and J ends were trimmed by 2 bases and 0 bases, with 5 bases remaining between them. The CDR3 loop spans 14 amino acids. The CDR3 DNA reads TGTGCCAGCAGCGTTCAGACGAACACCGGGGAGCTGTTTTTT. Amino acids: CASSVQTNTGELFF.

V is TRBV27 and J is TRBJ2-1, with 8 bases lining up with TRBD2. The CDR3 totals 16 residues. With V trimmed by 3 bases and J by 5 bases, 9 bases remained unmatched. Germline CDR1 and CDR2: MNHEY and SMNVEV (reference sequence). CDR3 sequence reads: CASSFRLPGGDNEQFF. CDR3 sequence (DNA): TGTGCCAGCAGTTTCAGGCTACCGGGGGGGGACAATGAGCAGTTCTTC.

The chain uses TRBV18 and TRBJ1-5, with D unresolved. Between the trimmed V and J ends, which lost 3 bases and 5 bases, there was a span of 8 bases. CDR3 length: 13 amino acids. CDR1 and CDR2 from the germline V gene are KGHSH and LQKENI. The CDR3 coding sequence is TGTGCCAGCTCACCCTACAGATATCAGCCCCAGCATTTT. Translated, it gives CASSPYRYQPQHF.

J is TRBJ2-7 and V is TRBV9; D unresolved. The ends were cut back, 4 bases at V and 2 bases at J, with 16 bases in the middle. From germline, CDR1 is SGDLS and CDR2 YYNGEE. The CDR3 loop spans 15 amino acids. This CDR3 reads CASSPTIEPTYEQYF. DNA for the CDR3: TGTGCCAGCAGCCCAACCATTGAGCCCACCTACGAGCAGTACTTC.

For this clone: The sample contains more than one DNA sequence encoding this CDR3. The chain employs TRBV7-2 and TRBJ1-6, with 8 bases lining up with TRBD1. Germline lookup yields CDR1 SGHTA and CDR2 FQGNSA. CDR3 length: 15 residues. After removal of 3 bases from V and 7 bases from J, the junction contained 5 bases not matched to a gene. CDR3 sequence reads: CASSFRTGRNSPLHF. The CDR3 DNA sequence: TGTGCCAGCAGCTTCCGGACAGGGCGGAATTCACCCCTCCACTTT.

This clone was detected only once. The chain uses TRBV11-2 and TRBJ1-5, with 7 bases aligning to TRBD1. CDR1 SGHAT and CDR2 FQNNGV come from the germline V gene. This CDR3 has 13 residues. The ends lost 5 bases at V and 4 bases at J; junction bases unmatched: 2. DNA for the CDR3: TGTGCCAGCAGCCTGACAGGGAATCAGCCCCAGCATTTT. Its translation is CASSLTGNQPQHF.

The chain is built from TRBV7-3 and TRBJ2-3, with D possibly TRBD2 on 6 matching bases. The CDR3 spans 15 residues. V dropped 1 base and J dropped 3 bases, with 11 bases sitting between them. Germline V gene lookup returns CDR1 SGHTA and CDR2 FQGTGA. This CDR3 is CASSLNPAGTDTQYF. Here the CDR3 DNA reads TGTGCCAGCAGCTTAAACCCAGCGGGTACAGATACGCAGTATTTT.

The chain recombines TRBV7-6 with TRBJ2-5, with a possible D match to TRBD2 (6 bases). This CDR3 is 13 amino acids long. V gave up 5 bases and J gave up 5 bases, with 12 bases separating them. Germline V gives CDR1 SGHVS, CDR2 FNYEAQ. The CDR3 spells CASSGAGWETQYF. Here the CDR3 DNA reads TGTGCCAGCAGCGGGGCGGGGTGGGAGACCCAGTACTTC.

This sequence joins TRBV5-4 and TRBJ2-2, with D tentatively TRBD2 (6 bases). V was trimmed by 1 base and J by 1 base, leaving 17 bases between them. The CDR3 loop spans 18 amino acids. CDR1 and CDR2 (germline): SGHNT, YYREEE (reference sequence). The CDR3 region is CASSLKVGTLLNTGELFF. For the CDR3, the DNA is TGTGCCAGCAGCTTGAAAGTGGGGACTCTACTGAACACCGGGGAGCTGTTTTTT.

The chain joins TRBV5-1 to TRBJ2-5; D is perhaps TRBD1 (5 bases). Germline V gene data show CDR1 as SGHRS and CDR2 as YFSETQ. The CDR3 covers 14 residues. V lost 0 bases and J 2 bases, leaving 8 bases between the germline ends. The CDR3 region is CASSLGGKQETQYF. CDR3 DNA sequence: TGCGCCAGCAGCTTGGGGGGCAAACAAGAGACCCAGTACTTC.

Remarks on this clone: The junction departs from the called germline gene at one end, perhaps through a read error. The rearrangement joins TRBV7-9 to TRBJ2-2; possibly TRBD1 for D (5 bases). The CDR3 loop spans 15 amino acids. CDR1 is SEHNR and CDR2 is FQNEAQ in the germline V gene (reference sequence). The CDR3 DNA follows: TGTTCCAGCAGCTTGTGGCAGGGATACACCGGGGAGCTGTTTTTT. Its translation: CSSSLWQGYTGELFF.

The rearrangement uses TRBV27 and TRBJ1-2, with 11 bases aligning to TRBD1. The trim removed 4 bases at V and 8 bases at J, leaving 12 bases unmatched. This CDR3 is built from 16 residues. Germline V lookup: CDR1 MNHEY, CDR2 SMNVEV (reference sequence). CDR3 DNA sequence: TGTGCCAGCAGTTCCCGGACAGGGGGCTTTTGGGGCGGCTACACCTTC. The encoded protein is CASSSRTGGFWGGYTF.

The genes are TRBV10-3 and TRBJ1-5; D is uncertain. Germline CDR1 ENHRY, CDR2 SYGVKD. This CDR3 contains 14 residues. Between the trimmed V and J ends, which lost 2 bases and 2 bases, there was a span of 7 bases. The CDR3 DNA sequence: TGTGCCATCAGTGAGGGGCAGGGCAATCAGCCCCAGCATTTT. Amino acids: CAISEGQGNQPQHF.